Described below is a single T cell receptor beta chain sequence and its context. This clone was observed a handful of times. What antigen it recognizes has not been identified. Base qualities are not provided; no much larger clone lies one nucleotide away. This entry comes from a study of cytomegalovirus exposure and HLA in healthy donors (dated by TCRdb to between 2016 and 2019). At the level of the whole study: An earlier analysis of some 550 of the donors reported 250 to 350 Gb of sequence data and more than 90 million unique TCR beta sequences from around 200 million T cells. Around 320 gigabases of sequencing data and tens of millions of unique TCR sequences were included in an early release covering 500 to 750 HLA-typed donors. Of the roughly 400 genotyped donors, approximately 80% were placed in the genetic ancestry cluster associated with self-reported Caucasian donors. The study was designed to test whether signatures of past pathogen exposure could be identified by cataloging public T cell receptors. The T cell repertoires of 666 subjects were profiled by immunosequencing and related to cytomegalovirus serostatus. In addition to the first cohort of 650 to 800 subjects, a separate validation cohort of approximately 130 different subjects was used. High-throughput TCR immunosequencing, statistical association of individual TCRs with disease status, and machine learning were combined to predict cytomegalovirus infection status. In a later analysis, previously published TCR beta repertoires from 666 donors were re-analyzed and high-resolution HLA genotyping was added so that TCR occurrence patterns could be studied. Rather than using new phenotypic data, the later analysis identified candidate immune exposures from TCR beta sequences and from how often those sequences occurred across donors. An earlier analysis of approximately 500 of the donors applied high-throughput TCR beta sequencing to assess whether each TCR beta V gene segment acted as functional or pseudogenic. Donor age, sex, ethnicity and CMV serostatus were collected together with the repertoire data. In a later genetic analysis, genome-wide SNP genotypes for 398 of the 666 donors were used, and that subset was treated as a discovery cohort. Every repertoire in the discovery cohort had been generated on one and the same sequencing platform. Class I and class II HLA loci were covered by the typing at four-digit resolution. Typing coverage differed by locus: A, B, C, DRB1 and DQB1 were typed in roughly 629-630 donors, DQA1 in approximately 520, DPA1 in 600 to 610, and DPB1 in roughly 470. Because of strong linkage in the cohort, roughly five DR-DQ haplotypes were treated as single units for association and clustering. Among approximately 370 genotyped donors of the cohort, an average of about 240,000 unique TCR beta nucleotide sequences was sequenced per donor, of which roughly 17% were non-productive.

Sequences SSHAT (CDR1) and FNYEAQ (CDR2) are obtained from the germline V gene (reference sequence). V is cut back by 2 bases and J by 5 bases, with 8 bases in the junction unmatched. Counted from cysteine to phenylalanine, this CDR3 has 15 amino acids. Just the 45-base CDR3 DNA is kept, in frame starting at base 1. In total, approximately 610 healthy bone marrow donors made up the cohort. Cohort members were all nominally healthy when sampled, although unrecorded immune exposures were likely present. The donor tested CMV seropositive and was one of the 289 seropositive cohort members. Every donor gave a peripheral blood sample, and the peripheral blood mononuclear cells from that sample were used for TCR beta sequencing. The Qiagen DNeasy Blood Extraction Kit was used to extract genomic DNA from the blood cell samples. The study at large found these results: When HLA alleles, especially DR and DQ, strongly co-occurred, TCR associations were difficult to assign to individual alleles. In this cohort, only TCR beta chains were sequenced, and detectable features were limited by the absence of alpha or paired-chain data. Correlated functional status among segregating V segments might reflect linkage disequilibrium, but an unknown experimental factor could not be ruled out. Most CMV-associated TCR beta chains appeared to be HLA-restricted in a later analysis, and the HLA associations seemed to be driven largely by CMV exposure. In a later genetic analysis, fewer N-insertions in productive TCRs were reported among donors in an Asian-associated ancestry cluster than the roughly 700-donor mean. An association between a missense DCLRE1C variant and V-gene and J-gene trimming of TCR beta chains was found in a later genetic analysis and replicated in an independent cohort. The study listed 164 TCR beta chains as associated with cytomegalovirus. Most TCR sequences were seen in very few donors, while some public TCRs were found in many individuals. The classifier was reported to diagnose cytomegalovirus status with high specificity and sensitivity in both the original and validation cohorts. A later analysis found that TCR association rates varied across HLA loci, with DRB1 alleles showing the most associated TCRs and HLA-C alleles the fewest. For the cohort, immune exposure information was limited to CMV serostatus. In a later analysis, HLA-associated TCR beta chains showed more clonal expansion and lower generation probabilities than non-associated chains that were equally common. At a false discovery rate of 0.05, a later analysis linked under 20,000 TCR beta sequences to specific HLA alleles. A later analysis reported that several top co-occurrence clusters appeared linked to parvovirus B19, influenza, CMV and Epstein-Barr virus. A further reported finding was that TCR beta sequences accurately predicted the HLA-A and HLA-B alleles for most subjects in the first cohort. About 17 rarely observed V segments, including chromosome 9 orphons, were excluded from the earlier analysis of approximately 500 of the donors because counts were too low. Roughly uniform sequencing depth across donors was assumed in presence/absence analyses, although this assumption may not hold. Some IMGT-functional V segments, including TRBV6-2 and TRBV6-3, could not be told apart with the 87-base-pair reads, so those segments were excluded. The authors suggested that the approach could potentially be generalized to other disease states and immunological phenotypes. In vitro tests confirmed that a few of the cytomegalovirus-associated TCR beta chains recognize cytomegalovirus antigens. Because HLA typing was missing for some donors at each locus, association tests included only the typed subset. In an earlier analysis of over 550 of the donors, most TCR beta V segments were observed in productive rearrangements about 87% or about 30% of the time, broadly matching IMGT annotations. The sequencing pipeline was judged likely to have produced a cluster of highly shared sequence variants as a technical artifact.

Library method: the immunoSEQ multiplex PCR assay. For the multiplex PCR, a mixture combining 60 forward primers for TCR Vbeta segments and 13 reverse primers for TCR Jbeta segments was used. Amplification of the CDR3 region of rearranged TCR beta genes was performed with a multiplex PCR assay on genomic DNA. The amplified TCR beta libraries were sequenced on the Illumina HiSeq System as 87-base-pair reads. The original pipeline was this. In a later analysis, some 80 million unique TCR beta chains were counted across the approximately 670 repertoires, and about 9.9 million of these chains were shared by at least two donors. A nearest-neighbor algorithm error-corrected the raw reads and collapsed the reads into unique sequences, merging closely related sequences to remove PCR and sequencing errors. Alignment of CDR3 sequences to IMGT reference sequences was used to assign V, D and J gene segments. For a sequence to be retained, at least a six-nucleotide match to both a V gene segment and a J gene segment was required. A rearrangement counted as productive if the CDR3 had no stop codons and remained in frame with V and J, and every other rearrangement counted as non-productive. Following IMGT convention, CDR3 was defined as the stretch from the second conserved V-encoded cysteine up to the conserved J-encoded phenylalanine. The earlier analysis of about 590 of the donors excluded sequences that lacked an unambiguous match to a single V gene segment. In an earlier analysis of almost 600 of the donors, a V segment was called functional when productive rearrangements were above 56.7%, and segregating when the standard deviation between donors exceeded 5%. To diagnose cytomegalovirus status from the catalog of TCR beta chain sequences, a statistical classification framework was built. In a later analysis, V and J genes were assigned by comparing TCR nucleotide sequences against IMGT/GENE-DB human TR gene sequences. A later analysis assigned CDR3 sequences and most-parsimonious VDJ recombination scenarios with the TCRdist pipeline. A later analysis defined each TCR beta chain by its CDR3 amino acid sequence plus V-gene family, and excluded reads lacking a unique V-gene family. As a way to deal with suspected cross-contamination and a sequencing artifact, a later analysis dropped 592 nucleotide sequences that were highly shared and had low generation probability. For each public chain, a later analysis derived a clonal expansion index from normalized ranks of inferred template counts within each repertoire. Generation probabilities in a later analysis came from a VDJ recombination model fitted to out-of-frame rearrangements, and those results were checked against IGoR. In a later analysis, hypergeometric tests were used to score TCR-TCR, TCR-HLA and TCR-CMV co-occurrence, with a repertoire-size bias correction applied to TCR pairs. In a later analysis, false discovery rates were estimated by permuting HLA or CMV assignments 20 times. In a later analysis, co-occurring TCRs were grouped using DBSCAN, and TCRdist sequence similarity was added for clustering within HLA-allele-positive subsets. Repertoires with fewer than 30,000 or more than 120,000 public chains, plus five repertoires with anomalous nucleotide sharing, were excluded from co-occurrence clustering. TCRdb re-hosts the immuneACCESS table, in-frame sequences only. Its copies lack some clones; in the studies checked, an unresolved V gene accounts for under half of them, and the cause for the rest is not known. Clone size and V and J calls were adopted from that table, with D and trimming inferred from the DNA. In this sample the table shows 130,000 to 150,000 clones, roughly four fifths of which occur a single time. The leading ten clones occupy around 4% of the sample.

Sequencing was carried out using PBMCs. The receptor's source is a man aged 35-49 years in good health and CMV-seropositive. The receptor chain draws on TRBV7-7 and TRBJ2-5, with 7 bases matching TRBD1. The CDR3 protein sequence reads: CASSLTGDRFETQYF. The nucleotides read TGTGCCAGCAGCTTAACAGGGGATCGTTTTGAGACCCAGTACTTC. Joined to the reference TRBV7-7 and TRBJ2-5 proteins, this CDR3 gives the full variable domain: GAGVSQSPRYKVTKRGQDVTLRCDPISSHATLYWYQQALGQGPEFLTYFNYEAQPDKSGLPSDRFSAERPEGSISTLTIQRTEQRDSAMYRCASSLTGDRFETQYFGPGTRLLVL.